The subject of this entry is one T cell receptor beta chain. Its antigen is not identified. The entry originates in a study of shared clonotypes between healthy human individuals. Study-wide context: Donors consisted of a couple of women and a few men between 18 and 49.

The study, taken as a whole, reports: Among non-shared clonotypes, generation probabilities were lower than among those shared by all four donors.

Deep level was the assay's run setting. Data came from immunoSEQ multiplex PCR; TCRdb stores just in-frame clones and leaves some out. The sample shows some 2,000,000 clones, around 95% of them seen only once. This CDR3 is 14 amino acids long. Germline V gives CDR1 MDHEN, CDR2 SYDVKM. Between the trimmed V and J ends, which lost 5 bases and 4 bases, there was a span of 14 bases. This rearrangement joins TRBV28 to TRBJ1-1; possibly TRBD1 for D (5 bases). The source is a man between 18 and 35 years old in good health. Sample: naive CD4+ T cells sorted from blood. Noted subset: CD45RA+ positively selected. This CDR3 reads CASSQPGRSTEAFF. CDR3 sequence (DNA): TGTGCCAGCAGTCAGCCGGGACGAAGCACTGAAGCTTTCTTT.